This entry lists 4 T cell receptor beta chains sequenced from one sample in a study of shared clonotypes between healthy human individuals. Clones were read by immunoSEQ multiplex PCR, and TCRdb kept only the in-frame ones, dropping some. This table has millions of clones, 80% to 95% appearing once. The sample consisted of naive CD4+ T cells from PBMCs. As to subset: CD45RA+ positively selected. These receptors came from a man aged 18-30 years in good health. Some clones in this sample may be carry-over from other donors' samples.

This clone appeared a single time. The chain carries TRBV6-6 and TRBJ2-3, with 10 bases fitting TRBD2. This CDR3 comprises 16 residues. V lost 3 bases, J lost 4 bases, and 7 bases stayed unmatched. Per germline, CDR1 MNHNY and CDR2 SVGAGI (reference sequence). CDR3 sequence: CASSYGASGSADTQYF. The CDR3, as DNA: TGTGCCAGCAGTTATGGGGCTAGCGGGAGTGCAGATACGCAGTATTTT.

The chain combines TRBV7-6 with TRBJ2-5; 7 nucleotides line up with TRBD1. The J segment lost 4 bases and the V segment lost 4 bases, leaving 3 bases of the junction unmatched. The CDR3 extends over 13 amino acids. Germline V CDR1 and CDR2: SGHVS, FNYEAQ. CDR3 in DNA: TGTGCCAGCAGCTGGTGGGACAGAGAGACCCAGTACTTC. As protein: CASSWWDRETQYF.

The chain links TRBV6-5 to TRBJ2-1; D not certain. The CDR3 has 12 amino acids. Germline CDR1 and CDR2: MNHEY and SVGAGI. The germline V and J ends were trimmed by 6 bases and 4 bases, with 7 bases remaining between them. As DNA, the CDR3 is TGTGCCAGCAGGGCCGTGTACAATGAGCAGTTCTTC. Protein sequence: CASRAVYNEQFF.

The chain combines TRBV10-3 with TRBJ2-1; 12 bases fit TRBD2. The V segment lost 5 bases and the J segment 5 bases; nucleotides outside the gene matches: 1. This CDR3 has 14 amino acids. The V gene's germline CDR1 is ENHRY and CDR2 SYGVKD. CDR3 sequence: CAISWTSGDNEQFF. In DNA form, the CDR3 reads TGTGCCATCAGTTGGACTAGCGGGGACAATGAGCAGTTCTTC.